The rows below give T cell receptor beta chains drawn from one sample of a study of blood T cell repertoires in COVID-19. Profiled with immunoSEQ multiplex PCR; TCRdb holds only in-frame clones, not every one. The sample lists 150,000 to 200,000 clones, roughly 81% occurring once. The material sequenced was peripheral blood. Receptors originate from a woman between 35 and 50 years old with COVID-19, enrolled during active disease. The CDR3 runs from the conserved cysteine through the conserved F or W. A D gene is named only where the DNA matches it firmly. Clone size is not always given. Where it is, it says once, few, many or a class for expanded clones.

j_gene | d_gene | v_gene | abundance | CDR3nt | CDR3aa
TRBJ2-7 | TRBD1 | TRBV10-2 | - | TGCGCCAGCAGTGGACAGGGGGTGGACGAGCAGTACTTC | CASSGQGVDEQYF
TRBJ2-1 | - | TRBV19 | - | TGTGCCAGTAGTTACCCTAGCTCCTACAATGAGCAGTTCTTC | CASSYPSSYNEQFF
TRBJ2-6 | - | TRBV2 | - | TGTGCCAGCAGTGAAATCCGGGCTGGGGCCAACGTCCTGACTTTC | CASSEIRAGANVLTF
TRBJ1-6 | - | TRBV7-3 | - | TGTGCCAGCAGCTCTTACAGAAATTCACCCCTCCACTTT | CASSSYRNSPLHF
TRBJ2-5 | - | TRBV25-1 | - | TGTGCCAGCAGTGTTCAGGGTGTAGGTTTAGAGACCCAGTACTTC | CASSVQGVGLETQYF
TRBJ2-3 | TRBD2 | TRBV7-9 | once | TGTGCCAGCAGCTTTAGCGGGAGAACAGATACGCAGTATTTT | CASSFSGRTDTQYF
TRBJ1-5 | - | TRBV18 | once | TGTGCCAGCTCACCCTCTGCCCAGGGGAAGAATCAGCCCCAGCATTTT | CASSPSAQGKNQPQHF
TRBJ1-2 | TRBD1 | TRBV19 | once | TGTGCCAGTAGCTACAGGGGGCAAGAATATGGCTACACCTTC | CASSYRGQEYGYTF
TRBJ1-4 | - | TRBV5-1 | - | TGCGCCAGCAGCTTGCAGGGGTTGAAGGAAAAACTGTTTTTT | CASSLQGLKEKLFF
TRBJ1-1 | TRBD1 | TRBV10-3 | - | TGTGCCATCAGCCCCGCGGCCGGGACAGGGGTCGAGGCTTTCTTT | CAISPAAGTGVEAFF
TRBJ2-1 | TRBD2 | TRBV6-4 | few | TGTGCCAGCAGTGAGGGAGCGGGAGGGGGTAATGAGCAGTTCTTC | CASSEGAGGGNEQFF
TRBJ2-7 | - | TRBV3-1/TRBV3-2 | - | TGTGCCAGCAGCCAGTTCATCGCCGGGAGCAAGGGCGAGCAGTACTTC | CASSQFIAGSKGEQYF
TRBJ2-7 | - | TRBV5-1 | - | TGCGCCAGCAGGGGGCAGACAGCGCAGTACTTC | CASRGQTAQYF
TRBJ1-5 | - | TRBV19 | - | TGTGCCAGTAGTACATTGTCCAGGGGCAACAATCAGCCCCAGCATTTT | CASSTLSRGNNQPQHF
TRBJ2-1 | - | TRBV5-1 | - | TGCGCCAGCCAGGGAATTATTTACAATGAGCAGTTCTTC | CASQGIIYNEQFF
TRBJ1-6 | TRBD1 | TRBV27 | - | TGTGCCAGCAGTTTAGGGACAGGTGGGACACCCCTCCACTTT | CASSLGTGGTPLHF
TRBJ1-2 | TRBD1 | TRBV2 | - | TGTGCCAGCAGTCAAATCGGGACAGTCAACTATGGCTACACCTTC | CASSQIGTVNYGYTF
TRBJ1-4 | TRBD1 | TRBV20-1 | - | TGCAGTGCTAGTGAGACAGGGGTGGCTAATGAAAAACTGTTTTTT | CSASETGVANEKLFF
TRBJ1-1 | TRBD1 | TRBV29-1 | - | TGCAGCGTTACCCCCGCAGGGGGCGACACTGAAGCTTTCTTT | CSVTPAGGDTEAFF
TRBJ2-3 | - | TRBV9 | - | TGTGCCAGCAGCGTACCCATGCCGGGTTTGGGAGATACGCAGTATTTT | CASSVPMPGLGDTQYF
TRBJ1-1 | - | TRBV15 | - | TGTGCCACCAGCAGATCTTTCTCCAGGGAAGCTTTCTTT | CATSRSFSREAFF
TRBJ2-7 | - | TRBV6-6 | - | TGTGCCAGCAGTTACATTAAGACAGACTACGAGCAGTACTTC | CASSYIKTDYEQYF
TRBJ2-2 | TRBD2 | TRBV11-2 | - | TGTGCCACTACTCGGGGGGGACAGAACACCGGGGAGCTGTTTTTT | CATTRGGQNTGELFF
TRBJ2-1 | - | TRBV6-1 | - | TGTGCCAGCAGTGACCCGGGACTCGCCGCCCTAGCGAATGAGCAGTTCTTC | CASSDPGLAALANEQFF
TRBJ2-1 | - | TRBV2 | few | TGTGCCATCACGTCGGGGGTAGTAAACAATGAGCAGTTCTTC | CAITSGVVNNEQFF
TRBJ2-3 | - | TRBV18 | - | TGTGCCAGCTCACCAAGAGTACTAGCATCAAGCACAGATACGCAGTATTTT | CASSPRVLASSTDTQYF
TRBJ2-7 | - | TRBV27 | - | TGTGCCAGCAGTTTTCAGGGTTCCTACGAGCAGTACTTC | CASSFQGSYEQYF